The next 25 T cell receptor beta chains were all read from a single sample in a study of CD8+CD57+ T cells in acquired aplastic anemia. Patients chosen for sequencing had shown CD8+CD57+ cell expansion by flow cytometry. CDR3 and TCR beta VDJ profiling relied on genomic DNA as the template. TCRdb recomputed calls from the reads with MiXCR, one row per CDR3 protein. The repertoire includes about half a million distinct CDR3 sequences, roughly 34% of them detected once, and around 0.82% sits in the top ten. The specimen sequenced was sorted CD4+, CD8+, or CD8+CD57+ T cells (not recorded which) from PBMCs. The receptors here all came from a human donor with aplastic anemia.

This clonotype was seen many times. The chain joins TRBV7-2 to TRBJ2-7; D not resolved. This CDR3 contains 12 residues. CDR1 is SGHTA and CDR2 is FQGNSA in the germline V gene. Trimming removed 4 bases from V and 4 bases from J, with 8 bases in between. The CDR3 bases are TGTGCCAGCAGCTCATCCAGGTACGAGCAGTACTTC. Its translation is CASSSSRYEQYF.

This rearrangement joins TRBV7-9 to TRBJ1-4; 7 bases line up with TRBD1. Germline V gene data show CDR1 as SEHNR and CDR2 as FQNEAQ (reference sequence). This CDR3 is 15 amino acids long. J gave up 4 bases and V 2 bases, and 4 bases lay outside the gene matches. In nucleotides, the CDR3 is TGTGCCAGCAGCTTAACGGGACAGAATAATGAAAAACTGTTTTTT. Translation gives CASSLTGQNNEKLFF.

The J gene is TRBJ1-2, the V gene TRBV4-1; no reliable D call. Per the germline V gene, CDR1 is MGHRA and CDR2 is YSYEKL. CDR3 length equals 14 residues. The germline V and J ends were trimmed by 0 bases and 4 bases, with 9 bases remaining between them. The CDR3 nucleotides read TGCGCCAGCAGCCAAGATCTTATAGCCTATGGCTACACCTTC. Translated: CASSQDLIAYGYTF.

The rearrangement links TRBV7-3 to TRBJ2-1; tentatively, D is TRBD2 (5 bases). The CDR3 has 13 amino acids. Germline-derived CDR1 and CDR2 are SGHTA and FQGTGA. The V gene lost 4 bases and the J gene lost 16 bases, with 20 bases spanning the gap. CDR3 sequence reads: CASSYAASSRIFF. The CDR3 coding sequence is TGTGCCAGCAGCTATGCTGCTAGCTCCAGGATTTTCTTC. Together with reference TRBV7-3 and TRBJ2-1, the CDR3 gives the full variable domain: GAGVSQTPSNKVTEKGKYVELRCDPISGHTALYWYRQSLGQGPEFLIYFQGTGAADDSGLPNDRFFAVRPEGSVSTLKIQRTERGDSAVYLCASSYAASSRIFFGPGTRLTVL.

To note about this clonotype: A much larger clone lies a single base off, so this may be a read error. The chain couples TRBV15 to TRBJ2-1; tentative D call: TRBD2 (5 bases). CDR1 is LNHNV, CDR2 YYDKDF, per germline (reference sequence). The CDR3 has 15 amino acids. CDR3 protein: CASSTGSSSYNGQFF. The CDR3 nucleotides read TGTGCCAGTAGTACGGGGTCGAGCTCCTACAATGGGCAGTTCTTC. Based on the CDR3 plus reference TRBV15 and TRBJ2-1, the full variable domain is DAMVIQNPRYQVTQFGKPVTLSCSQTLNHNVMYWYQQKSSQAPKLLFHYYDKDFNNEADTPDNFQSRRPNTSFCFLDIRSPGLGDTAMYLCASSTGSSSYNGQFFGPGTRLTVL.

This chain uses TRBV2 with TRBJ2-7; 7 nucleotides align to TRBD2. V shed 5 bases, J shed 5 bases, and the junction held 12 bases outside the gene matches. The germline V gene encodes CDR1 SNHLY and CDR2 FYNNEI. The CDR3 has 15 amino acids. CDR3 nucleotide sequence: TGTGCCAGCAGTTTAACTGGCGGGGGTCGTAACGAGCAGTACTTC. It translates to CASSLTGGGRNEQYF.

This sequence joins TRBV3-1 and TRBJ2-7, with TRBD1 matching over 9 bases. The CDR3 is 16 amino acids. In germline, CDR1 is LGHDT, CDR2 YNNKEL (reference sequence). Trimming cost V 3 bases and J 6 bases; bases outside gene matches: 12. The CDR3 loop reads CASSHGTGRASTEQYF. The CDR3 DNA sequence: TGTGCCAGCAGCCACGGGACAGGGAGGGCATCTACCGAGCAGTACTTC.

This clonotype was seen more than once but under ten times. The chain combines TRBV19 with TRBJ1-6, with D possibly matching TRBD1 (5 bases). Trimming stripped 8 bases from V and 8 bases from J, with 13 bases between. The germline CDR1 and CDR2 sequences are LNHDA and SQIVND (reference sequence). The CDR3 spans 13 residues. In DNA form, the CDR3 reads TGTGCCAGTCCTACCAGGGAGGATTCACCCCTCCACTTT. It yields the protein CASPTREDSPLHF. The full variable domain, with the rest looked up from reference TRBV19 and TRBJ1-6, is DGGITQSPKYLFRKEGQNVTLSCEQNLNHDAMYWYRQDPGQGLRLIYYSQIVNDFQKGDIAEGYSVSREKKESFPLTVTSAQKNPTAFYLCASPTREDSPLHFGNGTRLTVT.

This clonotype has just a few counts. V is TRBV19 and J is TRBJ1-1; the match to TRBD1 covers 7 bases. Germline CDR1 and CDR2: LNHDA and SQIVND (reference sequence). With V trimmed by 8 bases and J by 9 bases, 12 bases remained unmatched. CDR3 size: 13 residues. The CDR3 loop reads CASGTPRQGKAFF. The CDR3 region has the DNA TGTGCCAGTGGTACACCTAGACAGGGAAAAGCTTTCTTT.

This clonotype appeared a few times. This sequence joins TRBV18 and TRBJ1-6; 10 bases match TRBD1. Germline trimming cut 3 bases from V and 16 bases from J; bases unmatched to any gene: 12. Per the germline V gene, CDR1 is KGHSH and CDR2 is LQKENI. There are 15 residues in the CDR3. CDR3 sequence: CASSPGTGDVGGLHF. CDR3 coding DNA: TGTGCCAGCTCACCCGGGACAGGGGACGTAGGTGGGCTCCACTTT.

This clonotype was recorded many times. Written as DNA, the CDR3 is TGCGCCAGCAGTGAGACCCGACAGCGCGCCGGTGATTCACCCCTCCACTTT. Encoded protein: CASSETRQRAGDSPLHF. The V and J genes are TRBV10-2 and TRBJ1-6; maybe TRBD1 (5 bases). Trimming removed 2 bases from V and 8 bases from J, with 19 bases in between. Germline assignment: CDR1 WSHSY and CDR2 SAAADI. The CDR3 loop spans 17 amino acids.

The chain recombines TRBV19 with TRBJ2-1; D is unclear. V lost 4 bases and J 1 base, leaving 17 bases between the germline ends. CDR3 size: 17 residues. Per the germline V gene, CDR1 is LNHDA and CDR2 is SQIVND (reference sequence). CDR3 DNA sequence: TGTGCCAGTAGTAAGGACGATAAACCCTTTTCCTACAATGAGCAGTTCTTC. Residues: CASSKDDKPFSYNEQFF.

A word on this clonotype: Since a much larger clone is just one base distant, this may be a read error. The chain carries TRBV9 and TRBJ1-1; D is possibly TRBD1 (5 bases). Germline-derived CDR1 and CDR2 are SGDLS and YYNGEE. The CDR3 consists of 14 residues. The CDR3 region has the DNA TGTGCCAGCAGCGTAAAGTGGGGGAACACTGAAGCTTCCTTT. It yields the protein CASSVKWGNTEASF.

The chain employs TRBV25-1 and TRBJ2-7; D not resolved. Trimming took off 5 bases at V and 3 bases at J, with 11 bases between the two ends. The germline gives CDR1 MGHDK, CDR2 SYGVNS. CDR3 length: 13 amino acids. This CDR3 is CASSQSANYEQYF. As DNA, the CDR3 is TGTGCCAGCAGTCAAAGCGCGAACTACGAGCAGTACTTC.

This clonotype has more than one count but fewer than ten. V gene TRBV10-3 combines with J gene TRBJ1-1; TRBD1 matches at 8 bases. With V trimmed by 10 bases and J by 2 bases, 12 bases remained unmatched. CDR3 length equals 15 residues. The germline V gene encodes CDR1 ENHRY and CDR2 SYGVKD. DNA of the CDR3: TGTGCCAGCCTTCCCCCCGGACAGGGTAACACTGAAGCTTTCTTT. Translated, it gives CASLPPGQGNTEAFF.

This clonotype showed up just a few times. The V gene is TRBV30, the J gene TRBJ1-1, with D perhaps matching TRBD1 (6 bases). Trimming took 4 bases from V and 0 from J, leaving 15 bases between them. Germline V gene sequence: CDR1 GTSNPN, CDR2 SVGIG (reference sequence). This CDR3 contains 15 residues. The CDR3 loop reads CAWTIRGFMNTEAFF. The CDR3 nucleotides are TGTGCCTGGACCATAAGGGGGTTTATGAACACTGAAGCTTTCTTT.

The chain joins TRBV6-1 to TRBJ2-1; D may correspond to TRBD1 or TRBD2 (6 bases each). The V end was cut by 6 bases, the J end by 5 bases, with 14 bases between. This CDR3 has 14 residues. The germline V gene has CDR1 MNHNS and CDR2 SASEGT. The CDR3 loop reads CASRKTGADNEQFF. The DNA of the CDR3 is TGTGCCAGCAGGAAAACGGGGGCTGACAATGAGCAGTTCTTC.

This rearrangement joins TRBV4-2 to TRBJ1-3, with D maybe TRBD1 (6 bases). The CDR3 contains 17 residues. V lost 2 bases to trimming and J lost 4 bases, with 18 bases between them. Per germline, CDR1 LGHNA and CDR2 YNFKEQ. CDR3 nucleotides: TGTGCCAGCAGCCAAAAACCGGCCGGACAGCTCGGAAACACCATATATTTT. This encodes CASSQKPAGQLGNTIYF.

Many counts were recorded for this clonotype. The V gene is TRBV20-1, the J gene TRBJ1-6; TRBD1 might be the D (5 bases). The germline V gene has CDR1 DFQATT and CDR2 SNEGSKA (reference sequence). Trimming cost V 1 base and J 9 bases, with 16 bases left between them. CDR3 length equals 15 residues. CDR3 nucleotides: TGCAGTGCTAGAGGGGGCGGCAGGGTTGGTTCACCCCTCCACTTT. Amino acid sequence: CSARGGGRVGSPLHF.

This chain uses TRBV7-2 with TRBJ2-5; D tentatively reads TRBD1 or TRBD2 (5 bases each). The CDR3 runs to 15 residues. Germline CDR1 reads SGHTA; CDR2 reads FQGNSA. V was cut by 5 bases and J by 2 bases, with 15 bases left in between. CDR3 DNA sequence: TGTGCCAGCAGCCGAGTCTGGGACCCTCAAGAGACCCAGTACTTC. Translating gives CASSRVWDPQETQYF.

Notes on this clonotype: Just one base apart from a much larger clone, this may be a read error. This chain connects TRBV19 to TRBJ2-4; unclear D gene. The CDR3 contains 13 residues. The germline CDR1 and CDR2 sequences are LNHDA and SQIVND (reference sequence). This CDR3 reads CASSKTDGNTQYF. In DNA, the CDR3 is TGTGCCAGTAGTAAAACCGACGGTAACACTCAGTACTTC.

The chain combines TRBV11-2 with TRBJ1-1, with 11 bases lining up with TRBD1. CDR3 length: 18 amino acids. Germline-derived CDR1 and CDR2 are SGHAT and FQNNGV. V dropped 5 bases and J dropped 1; count of bases not matched to a gene: 12. The CDR3 region has the DNA TGTGCCAGCAGCCTCCTCCCGGGACAGGGGGTTCAGAACACTGAAGCTTTCTTT. Protein product: CASSLLPGQGVQNTEAFF.

This clonotype was counted at least ten times. V gene TRBV25-1 combines with J gene TRBJ2-6; maybe TRBD1 (5 bases). Germline V gene data show CDR1 as MGHDK and CDR2 as SYGVNS. The CDR3 runs to 17 residues. V lost 6 bases to trimming and J lost 0 bases, with 15 bases between them. CDR3 sequence: CASRGIGHPSGANVLTF. CDR3 coding DNA: TGTGCCAGCAGGGGAATTGGACATCCCTCTGGGGCCAACGTCCTGACTTTC. Full variable domain (remainder filled in from reference TRBV25-1 and TRBJ2-6): EADIYQTPRYLVIGTGKKITLECSQTMGHDKMYWYQQDPGMELHLIHYSYGVNSTEKGDLSSESTVSRIRTEHFPLTLESARPSHTSQYLCASRGIGHPSGANVLTFGAGSRLTVL.

There are a few counts of this clonotype. CDR3: CSARADGNTEAFF. The CDR3 nucleotides are TGCAGTGCTAGAGCCGACGGGAACACTGAAGCTTTCTTT. The chain uses TRBV20-1 and TRBJ1-1; D ambiguous. Germline V gene data show CDR1 as DFQATT and CDR2 as SNEGSKA (reference sequence). V was pared by 1 base and J by 1 base, with 7 bases between. The CDR3 totals 13 residues.

This clonotype was recorded many times. The V and J genes are TRBV7-6 and TRBJ2-2; unclear D gene. This CDR3 comprises 11 residues. Trimming removed 5 bases from V and 8 bases from J, with 6 bases in between. The germline CDR1 and CDR2 sequences are SGHVS and FNYEAQ. DNA for the CDR3: TGTGCCAGCAGCACGGTGGGGGAGCTGTTTTTT. It is translated as CASSTVGELFF. The full variable domain, in which reference TRBV7-6 and TRBJ2-2 provide the parts outside the CDR3, is GAGVSQSPRYKVTKRGQDVALRCDPISGHVSLYWYRQALGQGPEFLTYFNYEAQQDKSGLPNDRFSAERPEGSISTLTIQRTEQRDSAMYRCASSTVGELFFGEGSRLTVL.